This entry features one T cell receptor beta chain sequence. Original methodology: Quantification of nucleated cells was approximated via reference gene primer amplification. The method was immunoSEQ multiplex PCR; TCRdb's version includes in-frame clones alone and lacks a portion of them. D and trimming come from the DNA, and the V and J calls and clone size come from that table. This sample has about 220,000 clones, with about 79% found just once. The data derive from a study of blood T cell repertoires in COVID-19. Material: peripheral blood. This TCR was recovered from a man in his fifties or sixties with active or convalescent COVID-19.

The CDR3 coding sequence is TGTGCCAGCAGCGGGGAACGACAGGGGGCGCCGGGGAACTATGGCTACACCTTC. Amino acids: CASSGERQGAPGNYGYTF. The rearrangement links TRBV9 to TRBJ1-2; 10 bases are shared with TRBD1. This CDR3 comprises 18 residues. Germline V CDR1 and CDR2: SGDLS, YYNGEE. With V trimmed by 3 bases and J by 2 bases, 13 bases remained unmatched.